These 4 T cell receptor beta chains were all obtained from the same sample, sequenced in a study of cytomegalovirus exposure and HLA in healthy donors. PCR amplification relied on 60 Vbeta primers (plus 13 Jbeta primers). The protocol was immunoSEQ multiplex PCR, while the TCRdb copy is restricted to in-frame clones and leaves out a portion. The table has 150,000 to 200,000 clones, approximately 86% seen once. The specimen was PBMCs. Source of these receptors: a woman aged 18-30 years in good health and CMV-seronegative.

This clone was seen once. The chain uses TRBV5-1 and TRBJ2-2, with 10 bases matching TRBD2. Unmatched junction bases numbered 10, after V lost 0 bases and J lost 11 bases. CDR1 is SGHRS, CDR2 YFSETQ, per germline. The CDR3 spans 16 residues. CDR3 sequence reads: CASSLEVRAGGPELFF. The CDR3 DNA is TGCGCCAGCAGCTTGGAAGTGCGAGCGGGGGGGCCAGAGCTGTTTTTT.

The gene calls are TRBV19 and TRBJ1-5, with 7 nucleotides matching TRBD1. With V trimmed by 5 bases and J by 5 bases, 6 bases remained unmatched. CDR3 size: 14 residues. CDR1 and CDR2 from the germline V gene are LNHDA and SQIVND (reference sequence). As DNA, the CDR3 is TGTGCCAGTAGTCCCGGGACAGCCTATCAGCCCCAGCATTTT. It yields the protein CASSPGTAYQPQHF.

The chain joins TRBV6-4 to TRBJ2-1; 8 positions agree with TRBD2. V was pared by 8 bases and J by 2 bases, with 8 bases of the junction left unmatched. This CDR3 comprises 15 residues. In germline, CDR1 is MRHNA, CDR2 SNTAGT. The DNA of the CDR3 is TGTGCCAGCGGCCGCAGCGGGAGCGCCTACAATGAGCAGTTCTTC. Translation: CASGRSGSAYNEQFF.

The chain combines TRBV5-1 with TRBJ1-2; TRBD1 might be the D (6 bases). V was shortened by 0 bases and J by 2 bases, with 11 bases between the two germline ends. CDR3 size: 15 residues. Germline V gives CDR1 SGHRS, CDR2 YFSETQ. CDR3 in DNA: TGCGCCAGCAGCTTGGGAAAGGGGGAGAACTATGGCTACACCTTC. It codes for CASSLGKGENYGYTF.